The 10 T cell receptor beta chains below all came from one sample that was sequenced in a study of blood T cell repertoires in COVID-19. Some clones are missing from TCRdb's copy, which holds only in-frame ones; the method was immunoSEQ multiplex PCR. The sample yields almost 350,000 clones, about nine tenths seen once. Sequencing was done on a sample of peripheral blood. These receptors were obtained from a woman aged 55-69 years with COVID-19, enrolled during active disease.

This sequence joins TRBV20-1 and TRBJ1-2; a possible D gene is TRBD1 (5 bases). Germline loops: CDR1 DFQATT, CDR2 SNEGSKA (reference sequence). The CDR3 is made up of 11 amino acids. V lost 5 bases to trimming and J lost 5 bases, with 9 bases between them. CDR3 nucleotide sequence: TGCAGTGCTCAGGGTCGATATGGCTACACCTTC. As protein: CSAQGRYGYTF.

This chain links TRBV5-1 with TRBJ1-2, with D possibly matching TRBD1 (5 bases). V was clipped by 4 bases and J by 7 bases, with 17 bases between them. This CDR3 region has 14 residues. Germline CDR1 reads SGHRS; CDR2 reads YFSETQ. The CDR3 region is CASSDQGFPSGYTF. CDR3 nucleotides: TGCGCCAGCAGCGACCAGGGTTTTCCTTCTGGCTACACCTTC. Using reference TRBV5-1 and TRBJ1-2 for the parts outside the CDR3, the full variable domain is KAGVTQTPRYLIKTRGQQVTLSCSPISGHRSVSWYQQTPGQGLQFLFEYFSETQRNKGNFPGRFSGRQFSNSRSEMNVSTLELGDSALYLCASSDQGFPSGYTFGSGTRLTVV.

This chain joins TRBV28 and TRBJ2-2, with D perhaps TRBD1 (6 bases). Looked up from germline, CDR1 is MDHEN and CDR2 is SYDVKM. The CDR3 is 14 residues long. The CDR3 coding sequence is TGTGCTTCTAAACCGGGACAAGCTAGGGGGGAGCTGTTTTTT. Translation: CASKPGQARGELFF.

The rearrangement joins TRBV6-5 to TRBJ2-5; D might be TRBD2 (5 bases). V was trimmed by 8 bases and J by 4 bases, leaving 8 bases between them. The CDR3 extends over 11 amino acids. Germline-derived CDR1 and CDR2 are MNHEY and SVGAGI. This CDR3 reads CASSGRETQYF. The CDR3 nucleotides read TGTGCCAGCTCGGGGAGAGAGACCCAGTACTTC.

The chain employs TRBV7-3 and TRBJ1-1; TRBD1 matches at 7 bases. The trim removed 5 bases at V and 5 bases at J, leaving 5 bases unmatched. Per the germline V gene, CDR1 is SGHTA and CDR2 is FQGTGA. The CDR3 runs 13 residues. CDR3 loop: CASSATGATEAFF. Here the CDR3 DNA reads TGTGCCAGCAGCGCCACAGGGGCTACTGAAGCTTTCTTT.

The chain recombines TRBV18 with TRBJ1-1, with 7 bases fitting TRBD1. The CDR3 runs 15 residues. V lost 1 base to trimming and J lost 7 bases; unmatched junction nucleotides: 9. CDR1 and CDR2 (germline): KGHSH, LQKENI. The chain's CDR3 is CASSPRQGPSDEAFF. The CDR3 region has the DNA TGTGCCAGCTCACCACGACAGGGCCCTTCGGATGAAGCTTTCTTT.

The chain uses TRBV1 and TRBJ1-4. TRBV1 is listed as a pseudogene. The CDR3 contains 17 residues. CDR3 coding DNA: TGCACCAGCAGCCAAGATCCATTCGGGACTCACAATGAAAAACTGTTTTTT. Residues: CTSSQDPFGTHNEKLFF.

The chain joins TRBV18 to TRBJ1-5; 8 bases match TRBD1. The V gene's germline CDR1 is KGHSH and CDR2 LQKENI. The CDR3 contains 16 residues. The V gene end was trimmed by 2 bases and the J gene end by 1 base; junction bases not matched to a gene: 4. CDR3 DNA: TGTGCCAGCTCACCAAATGGACAGGGAAGCAATCAGCCCCAGCATTTT. It yields the protein CASSPNGQGSNQPQHF.

J is TRBJ2-7 and V is TRBV28; the D is unclear. The CDR3 runs 15 residues. The germline gives CDR1 MDHEN, CDR2 SYDVKM. Trimming pared 4 bases from V and 2 bases from J, leaving 15 bases between. The CDR3: CASSSPSPGAYEQYF. The CDR3, as DNA: TGTGCCAGCAGTTCCCCCTCGCCAGGTGCCTACGAGCAGTACTTC.

The V gene is TRBV27, the J gene TRBJ1-1; maybe TRBD1 (6 bases). Trimming cost V 4 bases and J 4 bases, with 16 bases left between them. CDR1 MNHEY and CDR2 SMNVEV come from the germline V gene (reference sequence). CDR3 size: 15 residues. The CDR3 DNA sequence: TGTGCCAGCAGTTCCTCGTGGCAGGGGAGCACTGAAGCTTTCTTT. This translates into CASSSSWQGSTEAFF.